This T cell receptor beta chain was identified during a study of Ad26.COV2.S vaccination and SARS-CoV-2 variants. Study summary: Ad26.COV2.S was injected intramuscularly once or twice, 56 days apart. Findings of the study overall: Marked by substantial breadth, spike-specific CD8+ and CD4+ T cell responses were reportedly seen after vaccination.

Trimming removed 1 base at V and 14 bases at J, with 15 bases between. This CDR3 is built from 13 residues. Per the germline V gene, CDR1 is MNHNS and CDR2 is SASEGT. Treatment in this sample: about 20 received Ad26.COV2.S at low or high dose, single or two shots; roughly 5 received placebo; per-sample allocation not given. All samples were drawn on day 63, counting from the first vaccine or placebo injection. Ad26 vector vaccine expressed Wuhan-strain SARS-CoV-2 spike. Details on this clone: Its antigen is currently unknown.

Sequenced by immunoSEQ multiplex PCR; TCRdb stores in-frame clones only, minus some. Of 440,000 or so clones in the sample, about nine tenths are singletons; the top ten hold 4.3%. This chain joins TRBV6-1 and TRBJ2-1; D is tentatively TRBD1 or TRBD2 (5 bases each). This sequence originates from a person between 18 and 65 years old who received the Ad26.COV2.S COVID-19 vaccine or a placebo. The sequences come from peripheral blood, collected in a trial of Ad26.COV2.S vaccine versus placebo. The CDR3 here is CASSEGLGVGEFF. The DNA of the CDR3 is TGTGCCAGCAGTGAAGGGTTAGGGGTGGGGGAGTTCTTC.